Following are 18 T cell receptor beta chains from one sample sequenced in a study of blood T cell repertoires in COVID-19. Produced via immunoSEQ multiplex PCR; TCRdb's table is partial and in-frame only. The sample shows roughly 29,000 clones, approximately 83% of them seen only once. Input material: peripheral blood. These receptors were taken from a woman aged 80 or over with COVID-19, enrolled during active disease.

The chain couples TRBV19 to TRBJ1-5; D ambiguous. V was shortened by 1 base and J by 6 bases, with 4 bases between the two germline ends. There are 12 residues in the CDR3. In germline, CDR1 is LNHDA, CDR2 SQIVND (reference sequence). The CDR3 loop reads CASSIVGQPQHF. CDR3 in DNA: TGTGCCAGTAGTATAGTCGGTCAGCCCCAGCATTTT.

This CDR3 reads CASSALLATDTQYF. The CDR3, as DNA: TGTGCCAGCAGTGCCTTACTAGCAACAGATACGCAGTATTTT. The chain employs TRBV2 and TRBJ2-3; tentatively, D is TRBD2 (6 bases). This CDR3 has 14 residues. CDR1 is SNHLY, CDR2 FYNNEI, per germline. Deletions cut 4 bases from V and 3 bases from J, with 11 bases between.

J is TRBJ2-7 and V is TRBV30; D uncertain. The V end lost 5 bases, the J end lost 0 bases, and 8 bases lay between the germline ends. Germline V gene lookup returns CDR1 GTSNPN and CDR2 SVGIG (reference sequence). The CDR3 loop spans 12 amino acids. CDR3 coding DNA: TGTGCCTGGGCGGTGAGCTCCTACGAGCAGTACTTC. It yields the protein CAWAVSSYEQYF.

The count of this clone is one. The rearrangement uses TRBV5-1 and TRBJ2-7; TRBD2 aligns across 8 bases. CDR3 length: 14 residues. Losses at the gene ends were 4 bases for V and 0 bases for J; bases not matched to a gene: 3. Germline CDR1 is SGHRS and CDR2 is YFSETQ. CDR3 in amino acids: CASSGGGNSYEQYF. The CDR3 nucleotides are TGCGCCAGCAGCGGCGGGGGGAACTCCTACGAGCAGTACTTC. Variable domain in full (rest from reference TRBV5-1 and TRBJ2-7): KAGVTQTPRYLIKTRGQQVTLSCSPISGHRSVSWYQQTPGQGLQFLFEYFSETQRNKGNFPGRFSGRQFSNSRSEMNVSTLELGDSALYLCASSGGGNSYEQYFGPGTRLTVT.

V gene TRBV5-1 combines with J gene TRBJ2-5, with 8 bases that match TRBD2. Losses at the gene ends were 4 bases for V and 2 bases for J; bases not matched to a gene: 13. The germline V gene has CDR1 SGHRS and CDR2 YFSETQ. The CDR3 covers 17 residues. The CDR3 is CASSPTPRSGGQETQYF. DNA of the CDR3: TGCGCCAGCAGCCCAACCCCCAGAAGCGGGGGACAAGAGACCCAGTACTTC.

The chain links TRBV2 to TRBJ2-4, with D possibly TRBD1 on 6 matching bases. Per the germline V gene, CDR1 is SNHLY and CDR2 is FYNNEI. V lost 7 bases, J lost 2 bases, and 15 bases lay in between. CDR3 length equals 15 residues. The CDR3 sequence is CASTDRGGTKNIQYF. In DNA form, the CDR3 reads TGTGCCAGCACCGATAGAGGGGGAACCAAAAACATTCAGTACTTC.

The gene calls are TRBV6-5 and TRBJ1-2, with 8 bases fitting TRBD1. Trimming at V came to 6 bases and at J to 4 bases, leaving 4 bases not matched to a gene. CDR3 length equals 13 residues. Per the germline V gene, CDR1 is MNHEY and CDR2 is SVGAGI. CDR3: CASRRQGSYGYTF. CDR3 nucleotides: TGTGCCAGCAGGAGACAGGGGTCCTATGGCTACACCTTC.

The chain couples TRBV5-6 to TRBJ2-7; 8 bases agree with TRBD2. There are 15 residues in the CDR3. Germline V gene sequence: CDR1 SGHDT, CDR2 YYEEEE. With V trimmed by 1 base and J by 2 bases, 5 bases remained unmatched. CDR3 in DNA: TGTGCCAGCAGCTTGAGGCGGGGGGCCCCCTACGAGCAGTACTTC. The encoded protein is CASSLRRGAPYEQYF.

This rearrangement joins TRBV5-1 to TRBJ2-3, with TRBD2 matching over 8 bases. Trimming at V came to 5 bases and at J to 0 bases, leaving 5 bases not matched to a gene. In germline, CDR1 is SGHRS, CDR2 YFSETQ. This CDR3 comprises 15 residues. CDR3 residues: CASRGSGGSTDTQYF. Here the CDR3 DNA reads TGCGCCAGCAGGGGGAGCGGGGGAAGCACAGATACGCAGTATTTT. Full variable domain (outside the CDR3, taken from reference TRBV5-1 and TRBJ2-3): KAGVTQTPRYLIKTRGQQVTLSCSPISGHRSVSWYQQTPGQGLQFLFEYFSETQRNKGNFPGRFSGRQFSNSRSEMNVSTLELGDSALYLCASRGSGGSTDTQYFGPGTRLTVL.

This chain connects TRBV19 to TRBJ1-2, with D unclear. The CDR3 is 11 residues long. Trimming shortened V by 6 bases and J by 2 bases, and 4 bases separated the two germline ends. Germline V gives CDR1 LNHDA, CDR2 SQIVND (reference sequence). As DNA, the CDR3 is TGTGCCAGTAGAAGCAACTATGGCTACACCTTC. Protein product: CASRSNYGYTF.

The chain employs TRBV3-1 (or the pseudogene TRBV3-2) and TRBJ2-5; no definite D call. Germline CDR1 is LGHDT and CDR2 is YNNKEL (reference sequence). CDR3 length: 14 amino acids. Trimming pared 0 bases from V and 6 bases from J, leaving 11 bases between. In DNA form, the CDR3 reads TGTGCCAGCAGCCAAGAAAGAGGTGCCAAGACCCAGTACTTC. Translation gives CASSQERGAKTQYF.

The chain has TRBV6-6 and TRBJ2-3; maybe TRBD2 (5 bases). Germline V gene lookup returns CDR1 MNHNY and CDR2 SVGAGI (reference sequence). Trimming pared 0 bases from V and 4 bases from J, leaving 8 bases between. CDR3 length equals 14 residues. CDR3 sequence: CASSYSAAADTQYF. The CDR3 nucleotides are TGTGCCAGCAGTTACTCGGCAGCGGCAGATACGCAGTATTTT.

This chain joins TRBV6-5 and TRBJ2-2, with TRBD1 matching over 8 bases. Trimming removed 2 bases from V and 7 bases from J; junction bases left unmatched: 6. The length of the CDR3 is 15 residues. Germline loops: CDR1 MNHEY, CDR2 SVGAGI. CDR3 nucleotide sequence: TGTGCCAGCAGTTACACCAGGGGGCTCCACGGGGAGCTGTTTTTT. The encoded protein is CASSYTRGLHGELFF.

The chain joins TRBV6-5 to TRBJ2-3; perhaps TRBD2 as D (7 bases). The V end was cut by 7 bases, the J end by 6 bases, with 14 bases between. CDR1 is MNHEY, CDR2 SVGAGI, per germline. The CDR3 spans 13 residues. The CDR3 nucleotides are TGTGCCAGCAAACGGGGGGCCTCGGATACGCAGTATTTT. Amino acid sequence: CASKRGASDTQYF.

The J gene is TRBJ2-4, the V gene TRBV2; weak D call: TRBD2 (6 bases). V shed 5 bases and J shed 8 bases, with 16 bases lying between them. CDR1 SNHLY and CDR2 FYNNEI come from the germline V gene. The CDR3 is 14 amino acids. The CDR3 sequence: CASSLGGFRDIQYF. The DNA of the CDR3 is TGTGCCAGCAGTTTGGGGGGATTCCGGGACATTCAGTACTTC.

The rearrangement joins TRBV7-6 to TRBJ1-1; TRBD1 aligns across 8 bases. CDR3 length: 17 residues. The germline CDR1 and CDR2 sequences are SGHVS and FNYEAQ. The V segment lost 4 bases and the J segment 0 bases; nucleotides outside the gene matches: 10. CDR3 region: CASSSRDRISMNTEAFF. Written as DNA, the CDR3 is TGTGCCAGCAGCTCCCGGGACAGGATTAGCATGAACACTGAAGCTTTCTTT.

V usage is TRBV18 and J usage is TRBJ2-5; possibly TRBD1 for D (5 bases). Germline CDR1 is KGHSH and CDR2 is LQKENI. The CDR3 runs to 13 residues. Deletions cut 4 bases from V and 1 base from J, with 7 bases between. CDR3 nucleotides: TGTGCCAGCTCACAGGACATCCAAGAGACCCAGTACTTC. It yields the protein CASSQDIQETQYF.

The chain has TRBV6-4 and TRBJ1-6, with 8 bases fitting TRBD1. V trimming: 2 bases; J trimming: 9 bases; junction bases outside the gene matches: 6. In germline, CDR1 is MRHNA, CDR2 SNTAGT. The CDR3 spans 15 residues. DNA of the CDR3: TGTGCCAGCAGTGACAAAGGACAGGGTTTTTCACCCCTCCACTTT. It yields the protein CASSDKGQGFSPLHF.